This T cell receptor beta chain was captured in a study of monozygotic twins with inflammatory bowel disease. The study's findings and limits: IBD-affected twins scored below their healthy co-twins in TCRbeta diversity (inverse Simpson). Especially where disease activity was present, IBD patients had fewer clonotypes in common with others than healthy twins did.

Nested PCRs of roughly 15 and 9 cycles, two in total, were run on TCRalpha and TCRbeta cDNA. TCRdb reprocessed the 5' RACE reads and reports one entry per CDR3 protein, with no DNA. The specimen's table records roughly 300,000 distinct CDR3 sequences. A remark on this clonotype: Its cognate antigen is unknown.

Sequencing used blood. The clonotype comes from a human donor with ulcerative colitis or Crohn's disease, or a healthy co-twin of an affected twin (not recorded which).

CDR3: CASSDGGASHEQYF. The V gene is TRBV9, the J gene TRBJ2-7; no DNA is available, so the TRBD1 call from TCRdb remains unchecked. Germline V lookup: CDR1 SGDLS, CDR2 YYNGEE. This CDR3 spans 14 amino acids.